This T cell receptor beta chain emerged from a study of OX40 agonist ivuxolimab in advanced cancers. Overall study context: Partial responses occurred in Three dose-escalation patients, one with hepatocellular carcinoma and two with cutaneous melanoma. Notes on the study in general: With doses of 0.1 to 3.0 mg/kg, CD4+ and CD8+ blood T cells had undergone clonal expansion by week 6. The study found that CD8+ T cells averaged more expanded clones than CD4+.

The repertoire was sequenced with immunoSEQ multiplex PCR; TCRdb's copy has only in-frame clones and lacks some. Of tens of thousands of clones in the sample, 89% were seen once. Patients were ruled out by autoimmune disease history or systemic immunosuppression. A note on this clone: The antigen is unknown.

Trimming left V 0 bases short and J 8 bases short, with 14 bases between. This CDR3 region has 15 residues. CDR1 and CDR2 (germline): LGHNA, YNFKEQ. The chain uses TRBV4-2 and TRBJ2-1; perhaps TRBD2 as D (5 bases). The receptor was derived from an adult with an advanced solid tumor such as melanoma, head and neck, liver or kidney cancer. The sequencing used CD4+ or CD8+ T cells sorted from blood, collected in a trial of the OX40 agonist ivuxolimab. The CDR3 bases are TGTGCCAGCAGCCAAGAAGTGGGAGTTCCGTATGAGCAGTTCTTC. Protein product: CASSQEVGVPYEQFF.